This T cell receptor beta chain originates from a study of blood T cell repertoires in COVID-19. Clones were read by immunoSEQ multiplex PCR, and TCRdb kept only the in-frame ones, dropping some. The sample shows fewer than 250,000 clones, around four fifths of them seen only once. V lost 1 base and J lost 0, with 5 bases in between. Germline CDR1 is SGDLS and CDR2 is YYNGEE. The CDR3 length is 14 residues. The sequence was obtained from a man aged 45-65 years with active or convalescent COVID-19. Material for sequencing was peripheral blood. This chain connects TRBV9 to TRBJ1-3; D is ambiguous. The CDR3 DNA reads as TGTGCCAGCAGCGTATTAGACTCTGGAAACACCATATATTTT. Its translation: CASSVLDSGNTIYF. Variable domain in full (rest from reference TRBV9 and TRBJ1-3): DSGVTQTPKHLITATGQRVTLRCSPRSGDLSVYWYQQSLDQGLQFLIQYYNGEERAKGNILERFSAQQFPDLHSELNLSSLELGDSALYFCASSVLDSGNTIYFGEGSWLTVV.